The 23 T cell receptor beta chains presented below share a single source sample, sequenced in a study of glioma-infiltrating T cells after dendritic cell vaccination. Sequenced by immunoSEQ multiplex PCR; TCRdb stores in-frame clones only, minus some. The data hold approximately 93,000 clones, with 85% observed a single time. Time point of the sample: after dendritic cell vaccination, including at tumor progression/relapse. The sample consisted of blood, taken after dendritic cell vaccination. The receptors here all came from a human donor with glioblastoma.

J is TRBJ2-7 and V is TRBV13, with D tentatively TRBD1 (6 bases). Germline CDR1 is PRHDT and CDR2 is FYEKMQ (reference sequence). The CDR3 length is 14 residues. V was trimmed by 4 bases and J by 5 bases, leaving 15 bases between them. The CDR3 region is CASSWTAGIDEQYF. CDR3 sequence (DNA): TGTGCCAGCAGCTGGACAGCCGGAATTGACGAGCAGTACTTC.

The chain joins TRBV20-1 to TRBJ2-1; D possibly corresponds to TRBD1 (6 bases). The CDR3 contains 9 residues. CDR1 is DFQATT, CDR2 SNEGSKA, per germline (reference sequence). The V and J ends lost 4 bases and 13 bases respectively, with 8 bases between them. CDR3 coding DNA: TGCAGTGCTACAGGGGAACAGTTCTTC. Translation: CSATGEQFF.

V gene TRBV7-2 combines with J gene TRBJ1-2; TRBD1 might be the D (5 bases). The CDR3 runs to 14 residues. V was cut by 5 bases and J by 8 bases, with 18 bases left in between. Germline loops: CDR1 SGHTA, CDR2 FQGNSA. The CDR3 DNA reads TGTGCCAGCAGCCCAATCGGAGGGGCGCTGGGCTACACCTTC. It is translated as CASSPIGGALGYTF.

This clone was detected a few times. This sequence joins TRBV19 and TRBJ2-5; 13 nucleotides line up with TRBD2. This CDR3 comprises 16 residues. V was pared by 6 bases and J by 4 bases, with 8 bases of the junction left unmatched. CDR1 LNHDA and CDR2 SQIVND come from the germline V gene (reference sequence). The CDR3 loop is CASSRTSGGLGETQYF. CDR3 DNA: TGTGCCAGTAGCCGGACTAGCGGGGGACTAGGAGAGACCCAGTACTTC.

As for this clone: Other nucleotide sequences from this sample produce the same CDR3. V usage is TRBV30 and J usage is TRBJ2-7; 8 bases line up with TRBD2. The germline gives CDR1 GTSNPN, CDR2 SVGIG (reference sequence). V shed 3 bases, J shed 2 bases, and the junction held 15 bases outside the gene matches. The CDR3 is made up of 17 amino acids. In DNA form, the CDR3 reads TGTGCCTGGAGCGTACTTAGAACTAGCGGAAAGCCCTACGAGCAGTACTTC. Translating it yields CAWSVLRTSGKPYEQYF. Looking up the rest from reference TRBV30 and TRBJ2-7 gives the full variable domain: SQTIHQWPATLVQPVGSPLSLECTVEGTSNPNLYWYRQAAGRGLQLLFYSVGIGQISSEVPQNLSASRPQDRQFILSSKKLLLSDSGFYLCAWSVLRTSGKPYEQYFGPGTRLTVT.

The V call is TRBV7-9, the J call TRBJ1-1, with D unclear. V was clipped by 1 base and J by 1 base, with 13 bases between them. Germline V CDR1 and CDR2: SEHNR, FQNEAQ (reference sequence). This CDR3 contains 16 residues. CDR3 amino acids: CASSLGNSGKNTEAFF. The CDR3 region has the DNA TGTGCCAGCAGCTTAGGAAACAGCGGGAAGAACACTGAAGCTTTCTTT.

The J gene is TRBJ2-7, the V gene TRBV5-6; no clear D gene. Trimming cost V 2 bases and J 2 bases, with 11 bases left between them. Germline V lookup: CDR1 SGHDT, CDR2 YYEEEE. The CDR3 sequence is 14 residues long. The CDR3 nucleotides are TGTGCCAGCAGCTTTCTTGGGCCAACCTACGAGCAGTACTTC. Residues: CASSFLGPTYEQYF.

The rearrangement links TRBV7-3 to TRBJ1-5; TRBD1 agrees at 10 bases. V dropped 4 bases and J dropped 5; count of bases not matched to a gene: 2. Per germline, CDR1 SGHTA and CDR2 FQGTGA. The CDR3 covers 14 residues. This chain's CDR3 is CASSSTGGDQPQHF. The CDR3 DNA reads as TGTGCCAGCAGCTCGACAGGGGGCGATCAGCCCCAGCATTTT.

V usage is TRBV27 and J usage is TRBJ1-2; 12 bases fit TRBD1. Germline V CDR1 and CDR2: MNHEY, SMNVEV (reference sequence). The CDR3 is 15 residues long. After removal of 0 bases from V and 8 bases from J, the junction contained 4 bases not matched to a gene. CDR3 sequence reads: CASSLSGQGALGYTF. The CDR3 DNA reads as TGTGCCAGCAGTTTATCGGGACAGGGGGCGCTGGGCTACACCTTC.

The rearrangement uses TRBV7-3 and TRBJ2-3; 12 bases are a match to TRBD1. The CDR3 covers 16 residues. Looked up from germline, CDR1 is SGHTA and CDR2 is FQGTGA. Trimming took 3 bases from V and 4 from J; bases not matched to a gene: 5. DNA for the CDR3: TGTGCCAGCAGCTTGAGGGACAGGGGGCAAGCAGATACGCAGTATTTT. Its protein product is CASSLRDRGQADTQYF.

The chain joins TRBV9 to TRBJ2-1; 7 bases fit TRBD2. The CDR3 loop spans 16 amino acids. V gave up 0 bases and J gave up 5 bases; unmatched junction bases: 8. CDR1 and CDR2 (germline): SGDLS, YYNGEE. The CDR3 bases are TGTGCCAGCAGCGTAGTAGGGGCGGGAGTGGACAATGAGCAGTTCTTC. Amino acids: CASSVVGAGVDNEQFF.

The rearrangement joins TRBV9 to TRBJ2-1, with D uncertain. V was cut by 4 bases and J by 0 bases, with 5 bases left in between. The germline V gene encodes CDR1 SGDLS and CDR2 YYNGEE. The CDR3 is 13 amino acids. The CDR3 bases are TGTGCCAGCAGCCCGAGCTCCTACAATGAGCAGTTCTTC. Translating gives CASSPSSYNEQFF.

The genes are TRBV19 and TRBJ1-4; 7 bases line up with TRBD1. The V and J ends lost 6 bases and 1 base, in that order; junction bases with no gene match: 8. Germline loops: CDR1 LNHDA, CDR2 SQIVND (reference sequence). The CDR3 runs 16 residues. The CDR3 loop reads CASRKGDSLTNEKLFF. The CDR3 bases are TGTGCCAGTAGAAAAGGGGACAGCCTAACTAATGAAAAACTGTTTTTT.

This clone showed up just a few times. DNA of the CDR3: TGTGCCAGCAGTCTCCCAGGGGCCACTGAAGCTTTCTTT. Its protein is CASSLPGATEAFF. The rearrangement uses TRBV28 and TRBJ1-1; D perhaps matches TRBD1 (6 bases). The germline gives CDR1 MDHEN, CDR2 SYDVKM. CDR3 length equals 13 residues. With 5 bases removed from V and 4 bases from J, the gap between germline ends came to 11 bases.

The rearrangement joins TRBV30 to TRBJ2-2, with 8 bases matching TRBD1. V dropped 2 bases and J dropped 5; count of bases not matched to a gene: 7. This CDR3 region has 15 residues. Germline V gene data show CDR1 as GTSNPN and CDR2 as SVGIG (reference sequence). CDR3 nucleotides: TGTGCCTGGAGTCCCCGGACAGGGTTGACCGGGGAGCTGTTTTTT. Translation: CAWSPRTGLTGELFF.

CDR3 sequence (DNA): TGTGCCAGCAGTTACGGGGACAGGGCCTCCTACGAGCAGTACTTC. Residues: CASSYGDRASYEQYF. The V gene is TRBV6-5, the J gene TRBJ2-7, with TRBD1 identical over 9 bases. Germline-derived CDR1 and CDR2 are MNHEY and SVGAGI. The CDR3 has 15 residues. V lost 2 bases to trimming and J lost 0 bases; unmatched junction nucleotides: 2.

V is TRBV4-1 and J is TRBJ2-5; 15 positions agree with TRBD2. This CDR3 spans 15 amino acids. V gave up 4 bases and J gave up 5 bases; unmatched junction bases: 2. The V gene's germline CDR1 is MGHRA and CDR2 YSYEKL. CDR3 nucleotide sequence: TGCGCCAGCAGCCTAGGGACTAGCGGGAGGGAGACCCAGTACTTC. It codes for CASSLGTSGRETQYF.

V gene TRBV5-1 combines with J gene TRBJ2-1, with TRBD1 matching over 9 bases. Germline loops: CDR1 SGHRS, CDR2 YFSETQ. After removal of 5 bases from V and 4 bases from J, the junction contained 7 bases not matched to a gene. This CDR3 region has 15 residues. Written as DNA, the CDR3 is TGCGCCAGCAGTCGGGGACAGGGATATTACAATGAGCAGTTCTTC. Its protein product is CASSRGQGYYNEQFF.

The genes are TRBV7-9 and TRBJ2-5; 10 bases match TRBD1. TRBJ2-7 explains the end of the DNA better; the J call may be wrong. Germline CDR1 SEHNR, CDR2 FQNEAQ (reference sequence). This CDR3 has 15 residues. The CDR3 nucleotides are TGTGCCAGCAGCCCGGGACAGGGGATGGGGTACGAGCAGTACTTC. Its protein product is CASSPGQGMGYEQYF.

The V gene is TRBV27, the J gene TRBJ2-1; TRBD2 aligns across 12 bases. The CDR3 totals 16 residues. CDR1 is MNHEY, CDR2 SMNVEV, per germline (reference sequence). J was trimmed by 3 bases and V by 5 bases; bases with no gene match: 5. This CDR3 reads CASSLTSGGFYNEQFF. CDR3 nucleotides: TGTGCCAGCAGTCTAACTAGCGGGGGGTTCTACAATGAGCAGTTCTTC.

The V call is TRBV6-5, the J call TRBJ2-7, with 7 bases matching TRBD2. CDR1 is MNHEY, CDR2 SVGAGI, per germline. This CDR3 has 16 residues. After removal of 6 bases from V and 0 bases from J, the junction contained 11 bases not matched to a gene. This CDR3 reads CASSYRLAAPSYEQYF. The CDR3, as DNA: TGTGCCAGCAGCTACAGACTAGCCGCCCCCTCCTACGAGCAGTACTTC.

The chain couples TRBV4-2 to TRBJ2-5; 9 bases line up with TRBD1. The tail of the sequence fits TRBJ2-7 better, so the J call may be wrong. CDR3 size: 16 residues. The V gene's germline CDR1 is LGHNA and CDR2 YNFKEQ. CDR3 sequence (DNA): TGTGCCAGCAGCCAAGAAGGACAGGGGACCCCCTACGAGCAGTACTTC. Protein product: CASSQEGQGTPYEQYF.

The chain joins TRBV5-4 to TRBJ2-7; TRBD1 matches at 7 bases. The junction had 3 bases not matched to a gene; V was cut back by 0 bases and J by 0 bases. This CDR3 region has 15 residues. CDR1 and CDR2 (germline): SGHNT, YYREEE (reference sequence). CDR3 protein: CASSLVGQASYEQYF. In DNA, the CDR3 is TGTGCCAGCAGCTTGGTAGGACAGGCCTCCTACGAGCAGTACTTC.